One T cell receptor beta chain is described in this entry. The specificity of this receptor is unknown. No base quality values were provided; no much bigger clone lies one nucleotide off. Library construction relied on the immunoSEQ multiplex PCR assay. DNA from the cultured, isolated CD4+ T cells was subjected to TCR beta CDR3 sequencing. Turning to the authors' computational methods: The analysis removed non-productive TCR sequences, trimmed reads to the CDR3 region, and retained only CDR3s that were 7 or more amino acids long. Antigen-specific clonotypes were identified with the MANAFEST web app by comparing expansion in peptide wells against reference cultures. To count as positive, a clone had to show expansion at FDR<0.05 compared with the reference and with all other wells, an odds ratio above 5, and a frequency above 0.1% in two replicate wells. A clonotype was defined as cross-reactive if the clonotype was significantly expanded both in SARS-CoV-2 spike wells and in at least one common cold coronavirus spike condition. CDR3 similarity was assessed by Levenshtein distance with the stringdist R package, and unrooted trees were built with ape in R 3.6.1. Drawn from immuneACCESS, this table holds only the in-frame rearrangements with V and J called that TCRdb kept. Clones are partly lost; checked studies trace under half to an unresolved V gene and leave the rest unexplained. From that table come the V and J calls and clone size; the DNA was used to work out D and trimming. A total of about 40,000 clones appear in this sample, 65% to 75% of them only once. The ten biggest clones cover under 10% of the sample.

After about 10 days of culture, CD4+ T cells were isolated with the EasySep CD4+ T cell isolation kit. Two doses of either the BNT162b2 or the mRNA-1273 mRNA SARS-CoV-2 vaccine were administered to participants. Negative nucleocapsid antibody results before and after vaccination confirmed that the healthy vaccine recipients had no prior SARS-CoV-2 infection. On days 3 and 7, half of the culture medium was replaced with fresh IL-2-containing medium. Each peptide stimulation condition was cultured in triplicate wells unless otherwise noted. Using Ficoll-Paque Plus gradient centrifugation, PBMC were separated from whole blood and then either used fresh or cryopreserved at -140C. The QIAamp micro DNA kit was used to extract genomic DNA from the cultured CD4+ T cells. V is cut by 8 bases and J by 0 bases, and the space between the germline ends is 11 bases. CDR3 length: 14 amino acids, cysteine to phenylalanine. Only CDR3 DNA remains: 42 bases, in frame from the first base. Per the germline V gene, MNHEY is the CDR1 and SVGAGI is the CDR2.

This entry comes from a study of vaccination effects on CD4 cells after COVID-19 (dated by TCRdb to 2022 to 2024). Regarding the research as a whole: The ViraFEST assay stimulated PBMC with viral peptide pools and then used TCR sequencing to identify antigen-specific CD4+ T cell clonotypes by expansion. Post-vaccine samples across the study were collected a median of 72 days after the second dose, with a range of 14 to 241. Approximately 2.1 million PBMC per well were cultured in IMDM with 5% human AB serum, 10 IU/ml IL-2 and gentamicin, plus 10 ug/ml peptides. In both COVID-19 convalescent patients and infection-naive vaccine recipients, the study compared SARS-CoV-2 spike-specific CD4+ TCR repertoires from before mRNA vaccination with those from after it. A total of over nine COVID-19 convalescent patients and a handful of SARS-CoV-2-naive healthy vaccine recipients were included in the full study. In the study, cultures from other donors were sequenced using the Oncomine TCR Beta short-read assay on an Illumina iSeq 100.

Results and caveats for the whole study, not just this receptor: Both infection-induced and vaccine-induced clones contracted markedly at late post-vaccination timepoints, which is consistent with waning T cell responses. The study was limited by a small number of convalescent patients, and early post-infection timepoints were lacking. In healthy vaccine recipients, vaccine-induced clones were almost all SARS-CoV-2 mono-reactive, with only 1 of 255 being cross-reactive with common cold coronaviruses.

The source was CD4+ T cells from PBMCs cultured without peptide, collected after COVID-19 vaccination. The TCR comes from a human donor who received a COVID-19 vaccine. The chain was built from TRBV6-5 and TRBJ2-1; the best D guess is TRBD1, with 6 bases matching. This receptor carries the CDR3 CASYDRSSYNEQFF. In nucleotides, the sequence is TGTGCCAGCTATGACAGGAGCTCCTACAATGAGCAGTTCTTC.